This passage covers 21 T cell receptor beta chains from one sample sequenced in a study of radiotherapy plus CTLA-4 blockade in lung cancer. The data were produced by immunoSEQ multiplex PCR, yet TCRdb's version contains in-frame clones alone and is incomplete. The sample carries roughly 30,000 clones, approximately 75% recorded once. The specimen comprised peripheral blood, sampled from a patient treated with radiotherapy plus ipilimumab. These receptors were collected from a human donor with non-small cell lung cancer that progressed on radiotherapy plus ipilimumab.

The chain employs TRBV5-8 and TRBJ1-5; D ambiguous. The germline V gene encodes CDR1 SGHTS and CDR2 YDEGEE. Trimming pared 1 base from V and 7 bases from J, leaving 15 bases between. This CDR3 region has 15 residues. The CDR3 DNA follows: TGTGCCAGCAGCTTGTCGGCAGGTCAACGACAGCCCCAGCATTTT. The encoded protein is CASSLSAGQRQPQHF.

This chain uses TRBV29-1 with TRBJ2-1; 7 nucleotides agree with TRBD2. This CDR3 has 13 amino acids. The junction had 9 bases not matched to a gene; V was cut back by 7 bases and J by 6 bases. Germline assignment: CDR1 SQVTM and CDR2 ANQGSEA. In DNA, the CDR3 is TGCAGCGCTGGGTGGGGGGGAGGCAATGAGCAGTTCTTC. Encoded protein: CSAGWGGGNEQFF.

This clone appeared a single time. CDR3 bases: TGTGCCAGCAGCAGACAGGGAGGAGATGGCTACACCTTC. Protein: CASSRQGGDGYTF. V usage is TRBV5-4 and J usage is TRBJ1-2; the match to TRBD1 covers 7 bases. Germline CDR1 SGHNT, CDR2 YYREEE (reference sequence). V lost 4 bases and J lost 6; bases outside the gene matches: 6. This CDR3 contains 13 residues.

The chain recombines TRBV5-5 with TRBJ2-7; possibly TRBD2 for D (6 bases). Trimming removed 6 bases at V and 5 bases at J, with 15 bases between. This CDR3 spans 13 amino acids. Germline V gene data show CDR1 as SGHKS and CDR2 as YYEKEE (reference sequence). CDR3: CASKGGDRNEQYF. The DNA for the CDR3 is TGTGCCAGCAAGGGCGGGGACCGTAACGAGCAGTACTTC.

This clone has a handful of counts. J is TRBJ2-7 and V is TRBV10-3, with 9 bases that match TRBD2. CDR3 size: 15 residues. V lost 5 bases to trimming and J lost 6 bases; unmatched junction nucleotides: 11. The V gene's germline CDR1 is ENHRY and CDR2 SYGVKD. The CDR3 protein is CAISSRGLASGEQYF. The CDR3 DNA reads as TGTGCCATCAGTTCTCGAGGACTAGCGTCAGGCGAGCAGTACTTC.

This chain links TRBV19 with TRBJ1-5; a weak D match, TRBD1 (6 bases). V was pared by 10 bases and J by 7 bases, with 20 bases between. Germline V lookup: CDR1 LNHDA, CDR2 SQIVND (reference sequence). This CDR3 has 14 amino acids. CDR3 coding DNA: TGTGCCACCTCATCACAGGGTTCGGGACAGCCCCAGCATTTT. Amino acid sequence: CATSSQGSGQPQHF. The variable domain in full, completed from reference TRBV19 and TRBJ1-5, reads DGGITQSPKYLFRKEGQNVTLSCEQNLNHDAMYWYRQDPGQGLRLIYYSQIVNDFQKGDIAEGYSVSREKKESFPLTVTSAQKNPTAFYLCATSSQGSGQPQHFGDGTRLSIL.

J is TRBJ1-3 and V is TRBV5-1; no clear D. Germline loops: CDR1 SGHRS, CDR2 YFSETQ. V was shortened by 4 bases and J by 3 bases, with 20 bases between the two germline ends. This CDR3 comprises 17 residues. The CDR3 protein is CASSPLGRAPSGNTIYF. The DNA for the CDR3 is TGCGCCAGCAGCCCACTAGGCCGGGCCCCCAGTGGAAACACCATATATTTT.

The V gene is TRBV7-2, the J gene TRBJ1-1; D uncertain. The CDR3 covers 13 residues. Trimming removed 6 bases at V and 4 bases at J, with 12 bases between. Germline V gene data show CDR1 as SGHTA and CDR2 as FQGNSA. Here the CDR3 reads CASSQIGSTEAFF. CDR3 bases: TGTGCCAGCAGTCAAATTGGGAGCACTGAAGCTTTCTTT.

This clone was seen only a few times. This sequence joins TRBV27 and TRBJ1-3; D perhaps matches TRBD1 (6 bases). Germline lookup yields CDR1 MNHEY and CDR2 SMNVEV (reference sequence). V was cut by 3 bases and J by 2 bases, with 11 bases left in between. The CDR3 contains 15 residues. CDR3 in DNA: TGTGCCAGCAGTTTGTTCCCAGGGGCTGGAAACACCATATATTTT. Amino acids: CASSLFPGAGNTIYF.

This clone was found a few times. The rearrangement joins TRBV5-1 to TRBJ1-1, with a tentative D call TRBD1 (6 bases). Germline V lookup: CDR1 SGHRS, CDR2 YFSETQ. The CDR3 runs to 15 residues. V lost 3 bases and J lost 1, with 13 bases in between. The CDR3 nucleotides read TGCGCCAGCAGCTACAAGACAGGACCGAACACTGAAGCTTTCTTT. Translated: CASSYKTGPNTEAFF.

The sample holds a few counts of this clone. DNA of the CDR3: TGCGCCAGCGGGCAGGACTTCTACGAGCAGTACTTC. Protein: CASGQDFYEQYF. This sequence joins TRBV5-1 and TRBJ2-7; possibly TRBD2 for D (5 bases). The CDR3 extends over 12 amino acids. The germline V gene has CDR1 SGHRS and CDR2 YFSETQ. Trimming removed 7 bases at V and 3 bases at J, with 11 bases between. Filled out from reference TRBV5-1 and TRBJ2-7, the complete variable domain reads KAGVTQTPRYLIKTRGQQVTLSCSPISGHRSVSWYQQTPGQGLQFLFEYFSETQRNKGNFPGRFSGRQFSNSRSEMNVSTLELGDSALYLCASGQDFYEQYFGPGTRLTVT.

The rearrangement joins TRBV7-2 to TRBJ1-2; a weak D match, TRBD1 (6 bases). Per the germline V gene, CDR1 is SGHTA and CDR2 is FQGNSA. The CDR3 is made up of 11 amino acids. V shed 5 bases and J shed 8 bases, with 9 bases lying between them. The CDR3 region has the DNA TGTGCCAGCAGCAGGGGGTCGGGCTACACCTTC. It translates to CASSRGSGYTF.

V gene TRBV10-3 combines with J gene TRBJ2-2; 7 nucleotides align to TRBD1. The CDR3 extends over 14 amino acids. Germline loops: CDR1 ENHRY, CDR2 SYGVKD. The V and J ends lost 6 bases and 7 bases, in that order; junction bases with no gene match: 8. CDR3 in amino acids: CAIRQTGTLGELFF. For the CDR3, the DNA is TGTGCCATCAGGCAGACAGGGACCCTCGGGGAGCTGTTTTTT.

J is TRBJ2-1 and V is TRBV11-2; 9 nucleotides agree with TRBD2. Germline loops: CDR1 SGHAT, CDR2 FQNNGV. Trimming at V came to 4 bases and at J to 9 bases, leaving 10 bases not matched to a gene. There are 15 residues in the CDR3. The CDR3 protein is CASSSLGLASGEQFF. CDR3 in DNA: TGTGCCAGCAGCTCGTTGGGACTAGCATCAGGTGAGCAGTTCTTC.

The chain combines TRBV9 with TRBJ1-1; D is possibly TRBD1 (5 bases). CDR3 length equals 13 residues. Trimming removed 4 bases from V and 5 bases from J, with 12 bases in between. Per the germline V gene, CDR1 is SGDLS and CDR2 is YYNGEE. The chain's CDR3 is CASSFSGQTEAFF. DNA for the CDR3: TGTGCCAGCAGCTTCTCAGGACAAACTGAAGCTTTCTTT.

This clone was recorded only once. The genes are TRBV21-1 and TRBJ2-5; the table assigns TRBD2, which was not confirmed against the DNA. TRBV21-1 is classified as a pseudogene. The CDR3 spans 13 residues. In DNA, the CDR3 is TGTGCCAGCAGCAAAAGAGAGCAAGAGACCCAGTACTTC. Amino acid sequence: CASSKREQETQYF.

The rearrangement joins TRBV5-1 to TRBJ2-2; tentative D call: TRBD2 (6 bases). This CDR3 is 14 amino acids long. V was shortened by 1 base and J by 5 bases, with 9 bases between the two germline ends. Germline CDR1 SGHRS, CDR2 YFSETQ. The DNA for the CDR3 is TGCGCCAGCAGCTTGATCGGGGGAACCGGGGAGCTGTTTTTT. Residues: CASSLIGGTGELFF.

Written as DNA, the CDR3 is TGCGCCAGCAGCGACCCCCGCGGACAGGTCTCCTACGAGCAGTACTTC. Its protein is CASSDPRGQVSYEQYF. V gene TRBV5-1 combines with J gene TRBJ2-7; TRBD1 matches at 7 bases. J was trimmed by 0 bases and V by 4 bases; bases with no gene match: 10. CDR3 length: 16 amino acids. Per the germline V gene, CDR1 is SGHRS and CDR2 is YFSETQ.

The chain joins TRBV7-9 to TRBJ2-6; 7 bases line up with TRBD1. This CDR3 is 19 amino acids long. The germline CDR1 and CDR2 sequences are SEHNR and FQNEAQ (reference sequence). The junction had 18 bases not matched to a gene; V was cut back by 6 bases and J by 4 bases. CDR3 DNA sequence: TGTGCCAGCAGAAACCCTGAAGGGACAGAGGCCCCCGGGGCCAACGTCCTGACTTTC. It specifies CASRNPEGTEAPGANVLTF. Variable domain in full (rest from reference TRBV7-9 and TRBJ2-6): DTGVSQNPRHKITKRGQNVTFRCDPISEHNRLYWYRQTLGQGPEFLTYFQNEAQLEKSRLLSDRFSAERPKGSFSTLEIQRTEQGDSAMYLCASRNPEGTEAPGANVLTFGAGSRLTVL.

CDR3: CASSEGLAGINEQFF. CDR3 coding DNA: TGTGCCAGCAGTGAAGGTCTAGCGGGGATTAATGAGCAGTTCTTC. The rearrangement joins TRBV6-1 to TRBJ2-1, with 9 bases lining up with TRBD2. CDR1 and CDR2 (germline): MNHNS, SASEGT. The V segment lost 1 base and the J segment 7 bases; nucleotides outside the gene matches: 5. The CDR3 contains 15 residues.

CDR3: CASSGGRGETQYF. CDR3 nucleotides: TGTGCCAGCAGCGGGGGGCGGGGGGAGACCCAGTACTTC. V gene TRBV2 combines with J gene TRBJ2-5, with D maybe TRBD2 (7 bases). CDR3 length: 13 residues. Germline V lookup: CDR1 SNHLY, CDR2 FYNNEI. V lost 6 bases and J lost 5, with 13 bases in between.